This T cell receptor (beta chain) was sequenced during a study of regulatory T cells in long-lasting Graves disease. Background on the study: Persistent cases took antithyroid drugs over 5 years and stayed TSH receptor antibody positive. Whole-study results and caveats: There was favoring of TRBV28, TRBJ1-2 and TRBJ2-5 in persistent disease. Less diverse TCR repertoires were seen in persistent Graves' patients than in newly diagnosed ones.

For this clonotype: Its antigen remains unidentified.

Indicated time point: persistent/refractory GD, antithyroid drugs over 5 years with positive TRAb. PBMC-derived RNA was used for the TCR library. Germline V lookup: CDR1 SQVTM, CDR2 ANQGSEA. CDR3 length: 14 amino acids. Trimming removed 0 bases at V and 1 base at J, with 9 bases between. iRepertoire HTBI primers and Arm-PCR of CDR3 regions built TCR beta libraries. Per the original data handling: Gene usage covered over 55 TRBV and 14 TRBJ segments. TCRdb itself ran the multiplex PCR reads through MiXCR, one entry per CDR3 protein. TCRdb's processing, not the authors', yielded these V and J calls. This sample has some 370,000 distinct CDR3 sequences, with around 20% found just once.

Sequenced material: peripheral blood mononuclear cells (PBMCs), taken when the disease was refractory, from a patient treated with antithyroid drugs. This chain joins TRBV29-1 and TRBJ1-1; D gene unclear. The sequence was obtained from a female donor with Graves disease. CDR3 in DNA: TGCAGCGTTGAAGAGCAGGCAGAGAACACTGAAGCTTTCTTT. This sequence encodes CSVEEQAENTEAFF.